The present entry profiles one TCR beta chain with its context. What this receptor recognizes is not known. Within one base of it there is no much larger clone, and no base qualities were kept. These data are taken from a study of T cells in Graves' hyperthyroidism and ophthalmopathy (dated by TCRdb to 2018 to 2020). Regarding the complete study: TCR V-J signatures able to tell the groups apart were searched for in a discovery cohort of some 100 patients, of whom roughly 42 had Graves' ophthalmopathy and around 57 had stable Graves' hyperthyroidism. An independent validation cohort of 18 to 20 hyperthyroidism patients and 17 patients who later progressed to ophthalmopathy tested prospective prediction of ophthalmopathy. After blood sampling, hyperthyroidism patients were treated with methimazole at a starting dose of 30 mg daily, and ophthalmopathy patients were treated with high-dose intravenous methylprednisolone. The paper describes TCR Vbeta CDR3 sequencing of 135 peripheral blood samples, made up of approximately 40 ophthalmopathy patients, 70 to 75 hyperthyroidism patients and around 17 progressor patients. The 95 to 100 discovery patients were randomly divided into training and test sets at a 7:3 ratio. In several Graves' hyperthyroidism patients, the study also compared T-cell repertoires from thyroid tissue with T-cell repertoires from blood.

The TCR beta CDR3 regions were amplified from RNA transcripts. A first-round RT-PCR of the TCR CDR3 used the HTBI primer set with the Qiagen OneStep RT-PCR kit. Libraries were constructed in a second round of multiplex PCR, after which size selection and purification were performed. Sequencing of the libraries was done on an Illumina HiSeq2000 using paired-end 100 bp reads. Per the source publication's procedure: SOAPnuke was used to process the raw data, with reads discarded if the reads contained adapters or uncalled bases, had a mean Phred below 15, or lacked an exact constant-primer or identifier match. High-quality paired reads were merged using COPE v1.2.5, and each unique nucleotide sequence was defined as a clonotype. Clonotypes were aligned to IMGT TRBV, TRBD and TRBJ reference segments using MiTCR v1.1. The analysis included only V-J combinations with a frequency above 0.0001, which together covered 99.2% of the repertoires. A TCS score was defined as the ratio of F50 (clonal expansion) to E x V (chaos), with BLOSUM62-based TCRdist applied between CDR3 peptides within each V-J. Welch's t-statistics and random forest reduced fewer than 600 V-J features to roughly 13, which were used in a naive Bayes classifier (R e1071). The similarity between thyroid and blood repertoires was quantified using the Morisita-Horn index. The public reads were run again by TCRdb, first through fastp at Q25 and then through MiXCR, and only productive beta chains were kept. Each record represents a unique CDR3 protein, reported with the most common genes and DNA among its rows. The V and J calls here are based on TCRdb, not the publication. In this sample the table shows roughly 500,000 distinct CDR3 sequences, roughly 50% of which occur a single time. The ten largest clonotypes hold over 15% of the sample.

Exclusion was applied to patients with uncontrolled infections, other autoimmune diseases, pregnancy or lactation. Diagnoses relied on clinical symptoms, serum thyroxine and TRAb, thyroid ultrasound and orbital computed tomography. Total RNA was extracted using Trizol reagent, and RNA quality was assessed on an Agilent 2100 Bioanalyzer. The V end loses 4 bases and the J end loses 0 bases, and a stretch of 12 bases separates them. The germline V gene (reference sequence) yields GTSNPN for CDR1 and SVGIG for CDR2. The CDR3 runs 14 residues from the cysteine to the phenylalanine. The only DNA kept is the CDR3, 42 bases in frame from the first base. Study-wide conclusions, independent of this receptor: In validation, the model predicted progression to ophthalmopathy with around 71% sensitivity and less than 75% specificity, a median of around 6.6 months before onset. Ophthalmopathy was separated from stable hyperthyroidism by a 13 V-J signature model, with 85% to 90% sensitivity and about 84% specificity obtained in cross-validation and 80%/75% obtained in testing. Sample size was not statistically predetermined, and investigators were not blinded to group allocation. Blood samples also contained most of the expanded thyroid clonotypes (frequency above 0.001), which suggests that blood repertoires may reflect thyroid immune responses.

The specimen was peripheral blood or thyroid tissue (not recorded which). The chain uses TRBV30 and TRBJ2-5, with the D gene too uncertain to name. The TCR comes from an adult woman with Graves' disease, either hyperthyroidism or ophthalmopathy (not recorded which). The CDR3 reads CAWNKSPYQETQYF. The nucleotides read TGTGCCTGGAACAAAAGCCCCTACCAAGAGACCCAGTACTTC.